The subject of this entry is one TCR beta chain. Its antigen remains unidentified. The record originates from a study of post-analysis software for immune sequencing data. Overall study: As for disease course, relapsing-remitting, secondary progressive and progressive-relapsing multiple sclerosis were all included. Study-wide points: By F measure, samples from a shared preparation batch strongly co-clustered. Normalized Chao1 diversity was significantly lower in multiple sclerosis patients than in controls. Controls had lower frequencies than patients of about 5 TRBV segments, which included TRBV5-6, TRBV5-1 and TRBV20-1.

Built from TCR beta cDNA, the libraries had unique molecular identifiers in them. The T cell input of about 0.95 to 11 million gave a few hundred thousand cDNA molecules. One entry per CDR3 protein, called by TCRdb with MiXCR from the PCR reads. The repertoire holds approximately 630,000 distinct CDR3 sequences, with more than 50% as singletons. The length of the CDR3 is 13 residues. This TCR was sampled from a girl aged 2 to 10 with multiple sclerosis. The chain uses TRBV12-3 or TRBV12-4 and TRBJ2-7; D is unresolved. The J call may be incorrect, as the DNA end agrees better with TRBJ2-5. Sequenced material: blood. In DNA, the CDR3 is TGTGCCAGCAGTTTAATGGGCTTAGAGACCCAGTACTTC. As protein: CASSLMGLETQYF.